A single sample gave rise to the 10 T cell receptor beta chains below, sequenced in a study of T cells after yellow fever vaccination. TCRdb recomputed calls from the 5' RACE reads with MiXCR, one row per CDR3 protein. The repertoire consists of approximately 330,000 distinct CDR3 sequences, with about an eighth occurring once and the leading ten covering around 3%. Material: CD4+ T cells sorted from PBMCs, obtained 15 days after the yellow fever booster vaccination. The receptors stem from a young man who received the YFV17D yellow fever vaccine.

The V call is TRBV24-1, the J call TRBJ2-3; no clear D. Trimming took off 6 bases at V and 3 bases at J, with 15 bases between the two ends. CDR1 and CDR2 (germline): KGHDR, SFDVKD. The CDR3 consists of 15 residues. The CDR3 DNA follows: TGTGCCACCAGTTTAGAAGGCAAAAGGACAGATACGCAGTATTTT. Encoded protein: CATSLEGKRTDTQYF.

This clonotype came up a few times. V usage is TRBV20-1 and J usage is TRBJ2-7; the D is unclear. The CDR3 runs 11 residues. Germline values: CDR1 DFQATT, CDR2 SNEGSKA (reference sequence). V lost 2 bases and J lost 6, with 8 bases in between. Written as DNA, the CDR3 is TGCAGTGCTAGATATTGGGGCGAGCAGTACTTC. It yields the protein CSARYWGEQYF.

This clonotype was detected only a few times. The rearrangement uses TRBV10-3 and TRBJ1-5, with a possible D match to TRBD1 (6 bases). The V and J ends lost 4 bases and 0 bases respectively, with 10 bases between them. Germline V gene sequence: CDR1 ENHRY, CDR2 SYGVKD. CDR3 size: 15 residues. This CDR3 is CAISGQANSNQPQHF. Here the CDR3 DNA reads TGTGCCATCAGTGGACAGGCCAATAGCAATCAGCCCCAGCATTTT.

The table lists this clonotype with many counts. The chain uses TRBV15 and TRBJ2-3, with TRBD1 identical over 7 bases. Germline V gene lookup returns CDR1 LNHNV and CDR2 YYDKDF (reference sequence). The junction had 4 bases not matched to a gene; V was cut back by 2 bases and J by 5 bases. CDR3 length equals 14 residues. CDR3 in amino acids: CATSRSGTEDTQYF. In DNA, the CDR3 is TGTGCCACCAGCAGATCCGGGACAGAAGATACGCAGTATTTT.

The rearrangement uses TRBV7-6 and TRBJ2-5; TRBD2 matches 8 bases. This CDR3 has 15 residues. The V segment lost 3 bases and the J segment 5 bases; nucleotides outside the gene matches: 8. CDR1 and CDR2 from the germline V gene are SGHVS and FNYEAQ. The DNA of the CDR3 is TGTGCCAGCAGCTTCCGGGGGGGCGGTCAGGAGACCCAGTACTTC. The encoded protein is CASSFRGGGQETQYF.

This clonotype was observed at least ten times. The chain carries TRBV6-5 and TRBJ1-1, with D unclear. Trimming pared 0 bases from V and 4 bases from J, leaving 12 bases between. The CDR3 sequence is 15 residues long. Looked up from germline, CDR1 is MNHEY and CDR2 is SVGAGI. The CDR3 region is CASSYSGGLRTEAFF. In nucleotides, the CDR3 is TGTGCCAGCAGTTACTCGGGTGGGCTGCGCACTGAAGCTTTCTTT.

This clonotype has a handful of counts. This sequence joins TRBV20-1 and TRBJ1-5; possibly TRBD1 for D (6 bases). This CDR3 contains 13 residues. Between the trimmed V and J ends, which lost 6 bases and 6 bases, there was a span of 15 bases. CDR1 is DFQATT and CDR2 is SNEGSKA in the germline V gene (reference sequence). The CDR3 nucleotides are TGCAGTGCCCCCGCGGGGGGCGGTCAGCCCCAGCATTTT. Residues: CSAPAGGGQPQHF.

This clonotype was seen a handful of times. The gene calls are TRBV7-2 and TRBJ1-1; 8 nucleotides line up with TRBD1. CDR1 is SGHTA, CDR2 FQGNSA, per germline. This CDR3 is built from 13 residues. The V segment lost 5 bases and the J segment 10 bases; nucleotides outside the gene matches: 9. CDR3 sequence (DNA): TGTGCCAGCAGCCGCAATCTCGACAGGGGAGCTTTCTTT. Translation: CASSRNLDRGAFF.

This clonotype came up a few times. This chain links TRBV10-3 with TRBJ1-5, with D tentatively TRBD1 (5 bases). CDR3 length equals 13 residues. The V and J ends lost 10 bases and 2 bases respectively, with 12 bases between them. Germline V gene sequence: CDR1 ENHRY, CDR2 SYGVKD. As DNA, the CDR3 is TGTGCCACAACCCAGGGCCGCAATCAGCCCCAGCATTTT. It translates to CATTQGRNQPQHF.

CDR3 nucleotides: TGTGCCTGGAGTGTAAGTCTTTCAGGGAGAGCGCCCCAGCATTTT. Its translation is CAWSVSLSGRAPQHF. The chain joins TRBV30 to TRBJ1-5; possibly TRBD1 for D (5 bases). V dropped 0 bases and J dropped 9 bases, with 18 bases sitting between them. The CDR3 contains 15 residues. Germline lookup yields CDR1 GTSNPN and CDR2 SVGIG (reference sequence).